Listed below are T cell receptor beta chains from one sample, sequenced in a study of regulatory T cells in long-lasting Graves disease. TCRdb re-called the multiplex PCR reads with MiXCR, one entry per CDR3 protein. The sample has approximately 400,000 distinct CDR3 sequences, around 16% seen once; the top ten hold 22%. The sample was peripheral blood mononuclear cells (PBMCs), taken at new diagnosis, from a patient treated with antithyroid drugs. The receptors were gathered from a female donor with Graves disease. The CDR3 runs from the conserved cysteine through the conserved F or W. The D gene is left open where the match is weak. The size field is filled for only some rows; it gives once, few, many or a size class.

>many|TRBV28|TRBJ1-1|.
CASSLIRNTEAFF
TGTGCCAGCAGTTTAATCAGGAACACTGAAGCTTTCTTT
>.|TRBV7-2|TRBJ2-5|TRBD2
CASSFLTGLGEETQYF
TGTGCCAGCAGCTTTCTTACGGGACTAGGTGAAGAGACCCAGTACTTC
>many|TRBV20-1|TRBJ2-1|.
CSSSRYSYNEQFF
TGCAGTTCCTCCCGGTACTCCTACAATGAGCAGTTCTTC
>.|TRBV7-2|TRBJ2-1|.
CASGHRGTLYNEQFF
TGTGCCAGCGGACACCGGGGGACCCTCTACAATGAGCAGTTCTTC
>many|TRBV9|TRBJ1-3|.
CASSDGSGNTIYF
TGTGCCAGCAGCGACGGATCTGGAAACACCATATATTTT
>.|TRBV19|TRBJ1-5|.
CASSNPSRGEQPQHF
TGTGCCAGTAGTAACCCCTCCAGGGGCGAACAGCCCCAGCATTTT
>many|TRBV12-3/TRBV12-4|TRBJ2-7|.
CASSLQTSREQYF
TGTGCCAGCAGTTTACAAACCTCTAGAGAGCAGTACTTC
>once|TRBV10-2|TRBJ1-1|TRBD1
CASSPQDRMNTEAFF
TGCGCCAGCAGCCCTCAGGACAGGATGAACACTGAAGCTTTCTTT
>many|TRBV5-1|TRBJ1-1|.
CASRVGGRAEAFF
TGCGCCAGCCGCGTGGGGGGAAGGGCTGAAGCTTTCTTT
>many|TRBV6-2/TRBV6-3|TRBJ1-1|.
CASSYRTDGNTEAFF
TGTGCCAGCAGTTACCGAACCGACGGCAACACTGAAGCTTTCTTT
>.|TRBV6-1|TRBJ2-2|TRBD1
CASTTGELTGELFF
TGTGCCAGCACAACAGGGGAGCTCACCGGGGAGCTGTTTTTT
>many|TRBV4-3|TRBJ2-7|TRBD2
CASSQGLEVYEQYF
TGCGCCAGCAGCCAGGGACTAGAAGTCTACGAGCAGTACTTC
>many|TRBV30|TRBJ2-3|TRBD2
CAWTLGGVQYF
TGTGCCTGGACCCTGGGAGGGGTGCAGTATTTT
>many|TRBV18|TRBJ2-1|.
CASSPFNEQFF
TGTGCCAGCTCACCCTTCAATGAGCAGTTCTTC
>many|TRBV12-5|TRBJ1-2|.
CASALVGYGYTF
TGTGCTAGTGCCCTGGTTGGCTATGGCTACACCTTC
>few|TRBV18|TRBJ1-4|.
CASSPTGRAGGEKLFF
TGTGCCAGCTCACCAACGGGTCGGGCGGGTGGCGAAAAACTGTTTTTT
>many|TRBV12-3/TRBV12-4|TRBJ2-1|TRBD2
CASSSTGTSGDNEQFF
TGTGCCAGCAGTTCCACCGGGACTAGCGGGGACAATGAGCAGTTCTTC
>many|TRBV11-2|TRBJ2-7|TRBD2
CASSLTSDSYEQYF
TGTGCCAGCAGCCTTACTAGCGACTCCTACGAGCAGTACTTC
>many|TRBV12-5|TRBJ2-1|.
CASGFRNSYNEQFF
TGTGCTAGTGGTTTCCGGAACTCCTACAATGAGCAGTTCTTC
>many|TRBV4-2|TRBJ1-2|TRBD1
CASSQGEGQGAPHGYTF
TGTGCCAGCAGCCAAGGGGAGGGACAGGGCGCGCCGCATGGCTACACCTTC
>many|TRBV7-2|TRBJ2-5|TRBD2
CASSRGGGETQYF
TGTGCCAGCAGCAGGGGCGGGGGAGAGACCCAGTACTTC
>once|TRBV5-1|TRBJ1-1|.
CASSIGGGDTEAFF
TGCGCCAGCAGCATTGGAGGGGGTGACACTGAAGCTTTCTTT
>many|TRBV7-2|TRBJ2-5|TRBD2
CASERGETQYF
TGTGCCAGCGAGCGGGGGGAGACCCAGTACTTC
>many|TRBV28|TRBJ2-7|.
CASSSPTRKRGTNYEQYF
TGTGCCAGCAGTTCGCCGACCAGGAAAAGGGGGACAAACTACGAGCAGTACTTC
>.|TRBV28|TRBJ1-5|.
CASRVQGIIKPQHF
TGTGCCAGCCGGGTACAGGGAATAATCAAGCCCCAGCATTTT
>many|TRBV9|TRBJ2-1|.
CASSVAGESYNEQFF
TGTGCCAGCAGCGTAGCGGGAGAATCCTACAATGAGCAGTTCTTC
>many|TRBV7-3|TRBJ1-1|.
CASSLTKNTEAFF
TGTGCCAGCAGCTTGACAAAGAACACTGAAGCTTTCTTT
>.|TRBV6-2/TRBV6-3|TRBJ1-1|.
CASNPGGRNYYTEAFF
TGTGCCAGCAACCCGGGGGGCAGAAACTATTACACTGAAGCTTTCTTT
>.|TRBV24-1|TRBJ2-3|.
CATSDSRGAGDTQYF
TGTGCCACCAGTGATTCCCGGGGTGCTGGAGATACGCAGTATTTT
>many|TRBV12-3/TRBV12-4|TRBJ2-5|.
CASSFSGETQYF
TGTGCCAGCAGCTTCAGTGGAGAGACCCAGTACTTC
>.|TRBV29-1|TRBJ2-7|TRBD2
CSVEDAGESPYEQYF
TGCAGCGTTGAAGATGCGGGGGAGAGTCCCTACGAGCAGTACTTC
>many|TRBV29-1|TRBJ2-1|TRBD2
CSVEEWVAGGGGEQFF
TGCAGCGTTGAAGAGTGGGTAGCGGGGGGGGGAGGCGAGCAGTTCTTC
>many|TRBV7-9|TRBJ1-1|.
CASSIEGGTEAFF
TGTGCCAGCAGCATCGAAGGGGGCACTGAAGCTTTCTTT
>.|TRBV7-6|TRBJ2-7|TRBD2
CASSPEATSAVGEQYF
TGTGCCAGCAGTCCCGAGGCGACTAGCGCGGTCGGCGAGCAGTACTTC
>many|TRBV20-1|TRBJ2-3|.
CSAGPLGVGPDTQYF
TGCAGTGCTGGCCCTCTAGGCGTGGGACCAGATACGCAGTATTTT
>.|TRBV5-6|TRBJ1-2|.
CASSLAGRGDYGYTF
TGTGCCAGCAGCTTGGCCGGCAGGGGAGACTATGGCTACACCTTC
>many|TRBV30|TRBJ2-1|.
CAWSVLDGEQFF
TGTGCCTGGAGTGTTCTAGACGGTGAGCAGTTCTTC
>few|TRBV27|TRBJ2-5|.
CVSSLAGWETQYF
TGTGTCAGCAGTTTGGCGGGGTGGGAGACCCAGTACTTC
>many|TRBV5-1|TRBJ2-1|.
CASSSERIVDEQFF
TGCGCCAGCAGCTCCGAAAGAATCGTGGATGAGCAGTTCTTC
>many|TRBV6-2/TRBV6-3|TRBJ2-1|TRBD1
CASSQGTENNEQFF
TGTGCCAGCAGTCAAGGGACAGAAAACAATGAGCAGTTCTTC
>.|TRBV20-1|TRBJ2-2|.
CSAEGQNTGELFF
TGCAGTGCCGAGGGACAGAACACCGGGGAGCTGTTTTTT
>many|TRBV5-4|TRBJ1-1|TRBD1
CASSFRGRDTEAFF
TGTGCCAGCAGCTTCAGGGGGAGGGACACTGAAGCTTTCTTT
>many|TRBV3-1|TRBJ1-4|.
CASSPNPWEKLFF
TGTGCCAGCAGCCCCAACCCTTGGGAAAAACTGTTTTTT
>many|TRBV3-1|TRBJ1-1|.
CASSPRLPANTEAFF
TGTGCCAGCAGCCCGCGTCTTCCAGCGAACACTGAAGCTTTCTTT
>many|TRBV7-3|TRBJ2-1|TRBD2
CASSLGLGDEQFF
TGTGCCAGCAGCTTGGGACTAGGTGATGAGCAGTTCTTC
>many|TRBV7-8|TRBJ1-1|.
CASSLGLGLNTEAFF
TGTGCCAGCAGTCTAGGACTGGGCCTTAACACTGAAGCTTTCTTT
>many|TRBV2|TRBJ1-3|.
CASRGPGFDGHTIYF
TGTGCCAGCAGGGGTCCGGGGTTCGATGGGCACACCATATATTTT
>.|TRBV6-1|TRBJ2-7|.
CASSDEETKQYF
TGTGCCAGCAGCGATGAAGAAACGAAGCAGTACTTC
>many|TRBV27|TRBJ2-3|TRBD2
CASRPGLVEDTQYF
TGTGCCAGCAGACCCGGACTAGTCGAAGATACGCAGTATTTT
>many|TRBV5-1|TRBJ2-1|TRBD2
CASSLAGGRGNEQFF
TGCGCCAGCAGCTTGGCTGGCGGGAGAGGCAATGAGCAGTTCTTC
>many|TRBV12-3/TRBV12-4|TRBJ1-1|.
CASIKGATEAFF
TGTGCCAGCATAAAGGGAGCCACTGAAGCTTTCTTT
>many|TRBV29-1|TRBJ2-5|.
CSVDSRTETQYF
TGCAGCGTTGACTCCCGCACAGAGACCCAGTACTTC
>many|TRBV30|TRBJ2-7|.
CAWAGESYEQYF
TGTGCCTGGGCAGGGGAATCCTACGAGCAGTACTTC
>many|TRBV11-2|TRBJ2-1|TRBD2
CASSLKSSASGRPVNEQFF
TGTGCCAGCAGCTTAAAATCGTCGGCTAGCGGGAGGCCAGTAAATGAGCAGTTCTTC
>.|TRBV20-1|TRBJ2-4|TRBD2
CSARETGTSGSDKNIQYF
TGCAGTGCTAGAGAAACCGGGACTAGCGGTTCGGACAAAAACATTCAGTACTTC
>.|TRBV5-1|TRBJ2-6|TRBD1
CASSLRGRSTGANVLTF
TGCGCCAGCAGCTTGAGGGGGCGCTCAACCGGGGCCAACGTCCTGACTTTC
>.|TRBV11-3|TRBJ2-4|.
CASSFRRLTLAKNIQYF
TGTGCCAGCAGCTTCCGCAGGTTAACCCTAGCCAAAAACATTCAGTACTTC
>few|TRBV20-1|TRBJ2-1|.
CSAKTTNYNEQFF
TGCAGTGCCAAGACAACTAACTACAATGAGCAGTTCTTC
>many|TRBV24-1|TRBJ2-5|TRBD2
CATSDPLALREGGQETQYF
TGTGCCACCAGTGACCCTTTAGCCTTGCGGGAGGGCGGGCAAGAGACCCAGTACTTC